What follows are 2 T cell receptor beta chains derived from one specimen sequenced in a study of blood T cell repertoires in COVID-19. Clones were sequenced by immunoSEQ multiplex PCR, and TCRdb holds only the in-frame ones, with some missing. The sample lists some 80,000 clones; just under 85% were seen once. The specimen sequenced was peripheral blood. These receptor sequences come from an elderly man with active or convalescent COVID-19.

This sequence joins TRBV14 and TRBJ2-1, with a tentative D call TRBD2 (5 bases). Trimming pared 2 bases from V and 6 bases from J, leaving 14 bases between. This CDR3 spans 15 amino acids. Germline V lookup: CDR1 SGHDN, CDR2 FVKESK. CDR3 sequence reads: CASSQRLAPSNEQFF. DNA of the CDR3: TGTGCCAGCAGCCAAAGGCTAGCACCCTCCAATGAGCAGTTCTTC. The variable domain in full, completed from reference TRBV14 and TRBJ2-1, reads EAGVTQFPSHSVIEKGQTVTLRCDPISGHDNLYWYRRVMGKEIKFLLHFVKESKQDESGMPNNRFLAERTGGTYSTLKVQPAELEDSGVYFCASSQRLAPSNEQFFGPGTRLTVL.

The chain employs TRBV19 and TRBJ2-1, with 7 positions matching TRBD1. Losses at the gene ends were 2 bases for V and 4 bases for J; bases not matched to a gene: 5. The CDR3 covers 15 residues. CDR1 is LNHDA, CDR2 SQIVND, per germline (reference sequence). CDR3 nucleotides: TGTGCCAGTAGTATACAGGGGGAATTTTACAATGAGCAGTTCTTC. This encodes CASSIQGEFYNEQFF. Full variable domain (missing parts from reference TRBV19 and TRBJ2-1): DGGITQSPKYLFRKEGQNVTLSCEQNLNHDAMYWYRQDPGQGLRLIYYSQIVNDFQKGDIAEGYSVSREKKESFPLTVTSAQKNPTAFYLCASSIQGEFYNEQFFGPGTRLTVL.